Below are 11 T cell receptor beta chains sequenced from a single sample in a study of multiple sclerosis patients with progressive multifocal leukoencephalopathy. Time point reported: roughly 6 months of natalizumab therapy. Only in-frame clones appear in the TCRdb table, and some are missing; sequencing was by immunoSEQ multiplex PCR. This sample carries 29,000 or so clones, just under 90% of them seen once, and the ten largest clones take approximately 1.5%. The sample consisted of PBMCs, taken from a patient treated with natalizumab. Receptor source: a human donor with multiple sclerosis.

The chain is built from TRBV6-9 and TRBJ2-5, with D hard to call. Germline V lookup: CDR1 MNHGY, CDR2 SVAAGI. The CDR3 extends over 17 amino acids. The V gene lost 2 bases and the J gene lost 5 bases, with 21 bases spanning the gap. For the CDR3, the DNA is TGTGCCAGCAGTTATAAAACGCCGAGTCGGTCGTGGGAGACCCAGTACTTC. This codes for CASSYKTPSRSWETQYF.

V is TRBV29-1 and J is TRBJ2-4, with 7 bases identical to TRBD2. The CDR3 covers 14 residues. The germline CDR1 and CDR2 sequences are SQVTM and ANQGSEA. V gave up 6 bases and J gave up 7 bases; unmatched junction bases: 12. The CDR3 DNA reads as TGCAGCGTCTACTTGGGGGGGAGTATGAACATTCAGTACTTC. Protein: CSVYLGGSMNIQYF.

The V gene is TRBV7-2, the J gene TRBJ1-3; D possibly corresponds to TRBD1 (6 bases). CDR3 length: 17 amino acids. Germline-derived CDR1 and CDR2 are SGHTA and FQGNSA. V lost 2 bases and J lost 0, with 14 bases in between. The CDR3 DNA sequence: TGTGCCAGCAGCTTAATCGCGGGGGACATCTCTGGAAACACCATATATTTT. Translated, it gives CASSLIAGDISGNTIYF.

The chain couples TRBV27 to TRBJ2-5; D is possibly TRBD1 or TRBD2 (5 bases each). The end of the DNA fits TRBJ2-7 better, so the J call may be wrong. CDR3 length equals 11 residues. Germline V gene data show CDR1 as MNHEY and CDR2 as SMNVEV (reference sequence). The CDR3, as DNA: TGTGCCAGCAGCCAGGGAGACGAGCAGTACTTC. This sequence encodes CASSQGDEQYF.

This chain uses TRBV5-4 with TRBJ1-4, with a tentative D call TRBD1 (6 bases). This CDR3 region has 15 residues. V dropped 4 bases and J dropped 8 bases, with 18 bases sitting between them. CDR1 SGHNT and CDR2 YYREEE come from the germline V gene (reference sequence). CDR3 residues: CASSLRGAGMEKLFF. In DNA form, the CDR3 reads TGTGCCAGCAGCCTACGGGGGGCAGGAATGGAAAAACTGTTTTTT.

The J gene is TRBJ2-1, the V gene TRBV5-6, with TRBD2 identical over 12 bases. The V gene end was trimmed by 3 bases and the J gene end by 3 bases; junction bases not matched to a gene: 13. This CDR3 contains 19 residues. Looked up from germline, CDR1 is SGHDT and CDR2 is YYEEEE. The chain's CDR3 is CASSSSARTSGTLYNEQFF. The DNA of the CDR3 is TGTGCCAGCAGCTCCTCGGCACGGACTAGCGGGACCCTCTACAATGAGCAGTTCTTC.

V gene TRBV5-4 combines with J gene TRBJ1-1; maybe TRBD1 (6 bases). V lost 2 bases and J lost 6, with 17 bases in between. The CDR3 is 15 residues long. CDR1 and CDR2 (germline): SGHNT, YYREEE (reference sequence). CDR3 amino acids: CASSFPPGGIPEAFF. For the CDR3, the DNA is TGTGCCAGCAGCTTCCCCCCCGGGGGCATCCCTGAAGCTTTCTTT.

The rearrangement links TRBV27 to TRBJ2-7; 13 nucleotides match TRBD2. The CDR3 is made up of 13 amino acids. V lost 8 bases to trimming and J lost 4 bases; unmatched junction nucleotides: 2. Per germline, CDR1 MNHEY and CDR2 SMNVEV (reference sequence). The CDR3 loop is CASRTSGSYEQYF. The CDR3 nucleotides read TGTGCCAGCCGGACTAGCGGGAGTTACGAGCAGTACTTC.

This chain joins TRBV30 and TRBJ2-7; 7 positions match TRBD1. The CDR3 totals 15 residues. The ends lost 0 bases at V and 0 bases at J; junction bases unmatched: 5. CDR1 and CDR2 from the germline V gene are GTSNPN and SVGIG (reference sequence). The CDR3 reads CAWSVPGQSSYEQYF. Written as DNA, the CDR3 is TGTGCCTGGAGTGTCCCGGGACAGTCCTCCTACGAGCAGTACTTC.

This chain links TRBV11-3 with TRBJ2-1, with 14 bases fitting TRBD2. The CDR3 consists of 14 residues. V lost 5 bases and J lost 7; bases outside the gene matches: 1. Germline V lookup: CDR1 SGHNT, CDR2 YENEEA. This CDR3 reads CASSRTSGRNEQFF. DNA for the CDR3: TGTGCCAGCAGCCGGACTAGCGGGAGGAATGAGCAGTTCTTC.

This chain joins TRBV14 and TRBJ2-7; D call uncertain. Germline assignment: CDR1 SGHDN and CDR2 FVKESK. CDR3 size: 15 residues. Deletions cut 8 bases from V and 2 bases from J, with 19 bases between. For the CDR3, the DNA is TGTGCCAGCGGAAGTAGCTCCTCGAAAACCTACGAGCAGTACTTC. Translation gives CASGSSSSKTYEQYF.